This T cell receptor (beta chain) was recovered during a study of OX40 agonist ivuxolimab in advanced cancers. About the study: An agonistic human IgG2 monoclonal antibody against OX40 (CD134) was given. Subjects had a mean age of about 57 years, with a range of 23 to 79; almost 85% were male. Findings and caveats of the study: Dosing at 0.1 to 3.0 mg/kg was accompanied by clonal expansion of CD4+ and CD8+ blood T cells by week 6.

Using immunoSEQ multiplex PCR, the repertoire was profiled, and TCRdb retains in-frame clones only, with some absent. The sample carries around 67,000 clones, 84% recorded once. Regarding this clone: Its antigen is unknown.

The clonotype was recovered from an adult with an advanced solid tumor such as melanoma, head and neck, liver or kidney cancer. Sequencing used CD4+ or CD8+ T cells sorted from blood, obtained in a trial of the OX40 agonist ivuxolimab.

The CDR3 spells CASSESWTSGMGSYEQYF. CDR3 DNA: TGTGCCAGCAGTGAATCGTGGACTAGCGGGATGGGATCCTACGAGCAGTACTTC. The gene calls are TRBV6-1 and TRBJ2-7; 12 bases map to TRBD2. Germline V gene sequence: CDR1 MNHNS, CDR2 SASEGT. The CDR3 covers 18 residues. J gave up 1 base and V 2 bases, and 9 bases lay outside the gene matches.